The 25 T cell receptor beta chains given below trace back to one sample, sequenced in a study of T-cell reconstitution after alpha-beta-depleted transplantation in children (TCRdb year 2016). The treatment or condition label, as the study defines it: allogeneic hematopoietic cell transplantation with graft depleted of TCRalphabeta T cells and CD19 B cells. The library was obtained by PCR. The run used an Illumina HiSeq 2500. Molecular barcoding was employed in the preparation of TCR libraries, with unique molecular identifiers being used to normalize TCRbeta repertoire quantification. TCRdb cleaned the public reads at Q25 with fastp, built clones with MiXCR and kept in-frame beta chains. Each CDR3 protein appears once, grouped with its most common genes and DNA. In all, the sample holds 580,000 or so distinct CDR3 sequences, and more than 20% of those were seen once. Roughly 15% of the sample comes from the top ten.

The input for sequencing was PBMCs, mostly from graft donor cells, taken 360 days after TCRalphabeta/CD19-depleted stem cell transplant. The receptors here all came from a boy under two years old who had a stem cell transplant for acute myeloid leukemia, so the T cells may come from the graft donor.

The CDR3 coding sequence is TGTGCCAGCTCGGGACAGAAGGGGACTAACTATGGCTACACCTTC. As protein: CASSGQKGTNYGYTF. The chain links TRBV6-1 to TRBJ1-2, with 7 positions matching TRBD1. Looked up from germline, CDR1 is MNHNS and CDR2 is SASEGT. The J segment lost 0 bases and the V segment lost 8 bases, leaving 9 bases of the junction unmatched. The CDR3 contains 15 residues.

This clonotype occurred a few times. The chain uses TRBV18 and TRBJ1-2; 7 bases match TRBD1. Germline V gene sequence: CDR1 KGHSH, CDR2 LQKENI. There are 15 residues in the CDR3. With V trimmed by 4 bases and J by 4 bases, 9 bases remained unmatched. The CDR3 region is CASSLQTGSGYGYTF. Written as DNA, the CDR3 is TGTGCCAGCTCACTCCAGACAGGGTCGGGCTATGGCTACACCTTC.

The chain recombines TRBV7-8 with TRBJ2-4; no clear D gene. From germline, CDR1 is SGHVS and CDR2 FQNEAQ. The CDR3 covers 17 residues. Trimming pared 1 base from V and 0 bases from J, leaving 13 bases between. The CDR3 spells CASSLGVWAIAKNIQYF. In DNA form, the CDR3 reads TGTGCCAGCAGCTTAGGAGTCTGGGCTATAGCCAAAAACATTCAGTACTTC.

This clonotype was seen repeatedly, ten times or more. The J gene is TRBJ2-3, the V gene TRBV27, with TRBD2 matching 7 bases. This CDR3 has 18 amino acids. Trimming removed 6 bases from V and 0 bases from J; junction bases left unmatched: 15. Germline-derived CDR1 and CDR2 are MNHEY and SMNVEV (reference sequence). The CDR3 bases are TGTGCCAGCAGCCCAATAACCGGGACTAATGCTAGCACAGATACGCAGTATTTT. Its translation: CASSPITGTNASTDTQYF.

This clonotype was counted a few times. This sequence joins TRBV28 and TRBJ1-5, with 8 bases aligning to TRBD1. The CDR3 sequence is 15 residues long. Unmatched junction bases numbered 4, after V lost 6 bases and J lost 0 bases. The germline gives CDR1 MDHEN, CDR2 SYDVKM. The chain's CDR3 is CASRGQVLSNQPQHF. As DNA, the CDR3 is TGTGCCAGCAGGGGACAGGTTCTTAGCAATCAGCCCCAGCATTTT.

V usage is TRBV4-3 and J usage is TRBJ2-7, with 8 bases matching TRBD2. Germline lookup yields CDR1 LGHNA and CDR2 YSLEER. The ends lost 0 bases at V and 4 bases at J; junction bases unmatched: 5. The CDR3 is 15 residues long. The CDR3 reads CASSQDSGGRYEQYF. The CDR3 DNA sequence: TGCGCCAGCAGCCAAGATTCGGGGGGGCGGTACGAGCAGTACTTC.

This clonotype appeared many times. The rearrangement links TRBV6-2 or TRBV6-3 to TRBJ2-7, with D perhaps matching TRBD2 (6 bases). This CDR3 spans 14 amino acids. Germline V gene data show CDR1 as MNHEY and CDR2 as SVGEGT. V was clipped by 5 bases and J by 5 bases, with 16 bases between them. CDR3: CASSDQTRIHEQYF. The CDR3 coding sequence is TGTGCCAGCAGTGACCAGACTAGAATCCACGAGCAGTACTTC.

In this sample, this clonotype turned up many times. The chain couples TRBV6-5 to TRBJ2-7, with 13 bases aligning to TRBD2. The germline V gene has CDR1 MNHEY and CDR2 SVGAGI. This CDR3 has 18 residues. V dropped 2 bases and J dropped 6; count of bases not matched to a gene: 13. The CDR3 here is CASSYEGLAGFSGSEQYF. CDR3 in DNA: TGTGCCAGCAGTTACGAGGGACTAGCGGGGTTCTCAGGGAGCGAGCAGTACTTC.

J is TRBJ1-6 and V is TRBV6-1; weak D call: TRBD1 (6 bases). This CDR3 has 17 amino acids. Germline V gene lookup returns CDR1 MNHNS and CDR2 SASEGT. Trimming pared 6 bases from V and 8 bases from J, leaving 23 bases between. The CDR3 loop reads CASSQHRESLPYSPLHF. For the CDR3, the DNA is TGTGCCAGCAGCCAACACAGGGAAAGTTTGCCCTATTCACCCCTCCACTTT.

The rearrangement links TRBV7-7 to TRBJ1-5; D may be TRBD1 (5 bases). CDR3 size: 13 residues. The V gene's germline CDR1 is SSHAT and CDR2 FNYEAQ (reference sequence). With 6 bases removed from V and 3 bases from J, the gap between germline ends came to 9 bases. The CDR3 loop is CASSPGFNQPQHF. CDR3 nucleotides: TGTGCCAGCAGTCCAGGGTTCAATCAGCCCCAGCATTTT.

This clonotype was counted only a few times. The V call is TRBV5-6, the J call TRBJ1-3, with D perhaps TRBD1 (5 bases). The CDR3 extends over 15 amino acids. Germline V gene data show CDR1 as SGHDT and CDR2 as YYEEEE. V gave up 0 bases and J gave up 5 bases, with 12 bases separating them. CDR3 residues: CASSLGPGSRNTIYF. The CDR3 DNA reads as TGTGCCAGCAGCTTGGGCCCAGGGTCGAGAAACACCATATATTTT. The full variable domain, in which reference TRBV5-6 and TRBJ1-3 provide the parts outside the CDR3, is DAGVTQSPTHLIKTRGQQVTLRCSPKSGHDTVSWYQQALGQGPQFIFQYYEEEERQRGNFPDRFSGHQFPNYSSELNVNALLLGDSALYLCASSLGPGSRNTIYFGEGSWLTVV.

This clonotype was observed many times. The chain has TRBV7-2 and TRBJ2-1; D gene uncertain. The CDR3 contains 16 residues. Trimming removed 5 bases at V and 4 bases at J, with 18 bases between. Germline V gene sequence: CDR1 SGHTA, CDR2 FQGNSA. CDR3 nucleotide sequence: TGTGCCAGCAGCGCCTACGTAGGGTCTAGGTACAATGAGCAGTTCTTC. Residues: CASSAYVGSRYNEQFF.

The chain employs TRBV20-1 and TRBJ2-1, with D uncertain. The CDR3 runs to 15 residues. Germline V gene sequence: CDR1 DFQATT, CDR2 SNEGSKA (reference sequence). Trimming cost V 3 bases and J 3 bases, with 15 bases left between them. CDR3 in amino acids: CSARPLDQNYNEQFF. The DNA of the CDR3 is TGCAGTGCTAGGCCCCTAGACCAGAACTACAATGAGCAGTTCTTC.

This clonotype has more than one count but fewer than ten. V and J are TRBV7-2 and TRBJ1-6; no clear D gene. Germline assignment: CDR1 SGHTA and CDR2 FQGNSA. Between the trimmed V and J ends, which lost 5 bases and 9 bases, there was a span of 14 bases. This CDR3 comprises 14 residues. This CDR3 reads CASSLAPRGSPLHF. The CDR3 nucleotides read TGTGCCAGCAGCCTCGCCCCTCGTGGTTCACCCCTCCACTTT.

The gene calls are TRBV6-5 and TRBJ2-5; tentatively, D is TRBD2 (5 bases). The CDR3 is 14 residues long. With 8 bases removed from V and 3 bases from J, the gap between germline ends came to 16 bases. From germline, CDR1 is MNHEY and CDR2 SVGAGI. The chain's CDR3 is CASGPEAGEETQYF. The CDR3 DNA reads TGTGCCAGCGGGCCTGAGGCGGGTGAAGAGACCCAGTACTTC.

The table lists this clonotype with a few counts. The chain carries TRBV12-3 or TRBV12-4 and TRBJ1-1, with D hard to call. There are 14 residues in the CDR3. V was cut by 6 bases and J by 1 base, with 12 bases left in between. The CDR3 here is CASSLTWGNTEAFF. CDR3 bases: TGTGCCAGCAGCCTGACCTGGGGGAACACTGAAGCTTTCTTT.

The rearrangement uses TRBV4-3 and TRBJ2-3; D is possibly TRBD1 or TRBD2 (5 bases each). Between the trimmed V and J ends, which lost 0 bases and 6 bases, there was a span of 13 bases. CDR1 and CDR2 (germline): LGHNA, YSLEER. The CDR3 spans 15 residues. CDR3 residues: CASSQDRGVLDTQYF. The CDR3 DNA follows: TGCGCCAGCAGCCAAGATCGAGGGGTCTTGGATACGCAGTATTTT.

The rearrangement joins TRBV7-2 to TRBJ2-5; weak D call: TRBD2 (6 bases). Trimming removed 5 bases at V and 4 bases at J, with 17 bases between. Germline-derived CDR1 and CDR2 are SGHTA and FQGNSA. This CDR3 has 15 residues. Here the CDR3 DNA reads TGTGCCAGCAGCCCCCTTCTCTGGAGGGGAGAGACCCAGTACTTC. Amino acid sequence: CASSPLLWRGETQYF.

The chain is built from TRBV27 and TRBJ2-1; 8 positions match TRBD2. The CDR3 contains 15 residues. Germline-derived CDR1 and CDR2 are MNHEY and SMNVEV (reference sequence). V dropped 7 bases and J dropped 3; count of bases not matched to a gene: 8. The CDR3 DNA reads as TGTGCCAGCATAGGGACCGGGGGGGACTACAATGAGCAGTTCTTC. Translated: CASIGTGGDYNEQFF.

This clonotype was detected ten times or more. The chain links TRBV5-1 to TRBJ2-6, with 7 bases aligning to TRBD1. This CDR3 spans 18 amino acids. V lost 5 bases to trimming and J lost 0 bases; unmatched junction nucleotides: 11. From germline, CDR1 is SGHRS and CDR2 YFSETQ. The CDR3, as DNA: TGCGCCAGCAGACCCCTGACAGGGCGTAACTCTGGGGCCAACGTCCTGACTTTC. It is translated as CASRPLTGRNSGANVLTF.

The chain carries TRBV20-1 and TRBJ2-3; 11 bases line up with TRBD2. V was clipped by 8 bases and J by 1 base; unmatched bases: 5. The germline V gene encodes CDR1 DFQATT and CDR2 SNEGSKA (reference sequence). This CDR3 region has 14 residues. The CDR3 DNA reads TGCAGTTGTCAGACTAGCGGGGGCACAGATACGCAGTATTTT. Encoded protein: CSCQTSGGTDTQYF.

This clonotype was seen more than once but under ten times. The CDR3 is CASSVARLSTDTQYF. The CDR3 region has the DNA TGTGCCAGCAGCGTAGCTCGACTAAGCACAGATACGCAGTATTTT. The J gene is TRBJ2-3, the V gene TRBV9; tentatively, D is TRBD2 (5 bases). The CDR3 consists of 15 residues. Trimming took off 0 bases at V and 0 bases at J, with 8 bases between the two ends. Germline loops: CDR1 SGDLS, CDR2 YYNGEE.

At least ten counts were recorded for this clonotype. The rearrangement links TRBV10-3 to TRBJ1-4, with no clear D. Trimming left V 2 bases short and J 8 bases short, with 9 bases between. Germline V gives CDR1 ENHRY, CDR2 SYGVKD. The CDR3 runs to 13 residues. The CDR3 nucleotides are TGTGCCATCAGTGAGATCGGAGGAGAAAAACTGTTTTTT. It codes for CAISEIGGEKLFF.

This clonotype was recorded many times. The V call is TRBV5-6, the J call TRBJ2-7; D may be TRBD2 (6 bases). Germline V gene data show CDR1 as SGHDT and CDR2 as YYEEEE. The V gene lost 0 bases and the J gene lost 7 bases, with 14 bases spanning the gap. The CDR3 has 14 residues. The CDR3 sequence: CASSLGVAGREQYF. CDR3 sequence (DNA): TGTGCCAGCAGCTTGGGTGTGGCGGGGAGAGAGCAGTACTTC.

Many counts were recorded for this clonotype. This chain uses TRBV7-2 with TRBJ1-2; tentative D call: TRBD1 (5 bases). This CDR3 is built from 16 residues. Germline assignment: CDR1 SGHTA and CDR2 FQGNSA. The V gene lost 5 bases and the J gene lost 5 bases, with 21 bases spanning the gap. CDR3 protein: CASSRSGRGALYGYTF. DNA for the CDR3: TGTGCCAGCAGCCGTTCCGGGAGGGGCGCCCTTTATGGCTACACCTTC.